The 3 T cell receptor beta chains below all came from one sample that was sequenced in a study of tumor-infiltrating lymphocytes in oesophageal squamous cell carcinoma. TCRdb reprocessed the PCR reads with MiXCR, giving one entry per CDR3 protein. The repertoire holds some 11,000 distinct CDR3 sequences, with over 50% as singletons. Sequenced: esophageal tumor tissue. These receptors were collected from a female donor with esophageal squamous cell carcinoma.

V usage is TRBV12-3 or TRBV12-4 and J usage is TRBJ1-2; perhaps TRBD1 as D (5 bases). Trimming took 5 bases from V and 1 from J, leaving 14 bases between them. This CDR3 comprises 15 residues. The CDR3 DNA reads as TGTGCCAGCAGTGTCACAGGATCTCTTAACTATGGCTACACCTTC. Amino acids: CASSVTGSLNYGYTF.

Relative to its sample, this clonotype is medium-sized (0.01 to 0.1%). V and J are TRBV27 and TRBJ2-4, with a possible D match to TRBD1 (6 bases). V lost 5 bases and J lost 0, with 14 bases in between. Germline lookup yields CDR1 MNHEY and CDR2 SMNVEV (reference sequence). CDR3 length: 16 residues. CDR3 DNA sequence: TGTGCCAGCAGTAGGCAGGGGCGTCTAGCCAAAAACATTCAGTACTTC. This gives the protein CASSRQGRLAKNIQYF.

This clonotype has more than one count but fewer than ten. Its ends do not fully match the called genes, so a read error is possible. The gene calls are TRBV7-6 and TRBJ2-5, with a weak D call TRBD2 (6 bases). Germline V gene data show CDR1 as SGHVS and CDR2 as FNYEAQ. This CDR3 region has 14 residues. Here the CDR3 reads CASSLQGGGGTQYF. Written as DNA, the CDR3 is TGTGCTAGCAGCTTGCAGGGAGGCGGAGGGACCCAGTACTTC.